Each of the 23 T cell receptor beta chains below was sequenced from the same sample in a study of T and B cells in COVID-19 patients. Each TRB amplification used about 220-500 ng of genomic DNA from blood. BIOMED2 TRB-A/B primer pools were used in multiplex TRB PCR. TCRdb independently ran MiXCR on the multiplex PCR reads; one entry per CDR3 protein. Among roughly 7,100 distinct CDR3 sequences, 20% to 30% were seen once, and the ten largest hold 11%. What was sequenced was blood. The receptors here all came from a human donor with active COVID-19.

This chain connects TRBV7-2 to TRBJ2-3; 9 bases match TRBD2. V lost 3 bases to trimming and J lost 4 bases; unmatched junction nucleotides: 11. Germline assignment: CDR1 SGHTA and CDR2 FQGNSA. The CDR3 totals 17 residues. CDR3 region: CASSLPLSGSSADTQYF. The CDR3 coding sequence is TGTGCCAGCAGCTTGCCCCTTAGCGGGAGTAGCGCAGATACGCAGTATTTT.

In its sample, this clonotype is medium-sized (0.01 to 0.1%). The V gene is TRBV19, the J gene TRBJ2-5; D gene uncertain. From germline, CDR1 is LNHDA and CDR2 SQIVND (reference sequence). The CDR3 spans 14 residues. V lost 3 bases, J lost 2 bases, and 10 bases lay in between. The CDR3 sequence: CASSIRRSQETQYF. CDR3 coding DNA: TGTGCCAGTAGTATTCGCAGGAGTCAAGAGACCCAGTACTTC. Based on the CDR3 plus reference TRBV19 and TRBJ2-5, the full variable domain is DGGITQSPKYLFRKEGQNVTLSCEQNLNHDAMYWYRQDPGQGLRLIYYSQIVNDFQKGDIAEGYSVSREKKESFPLTVTSAQKNPTAFYLCASSIRRSQETQYFGPGTRLLVL.

The chain links TRBV20-1 to TRBJ1-4; D is uncertain. The CDR3 extends over 13 amino acids. V shed 1 base and J shed 5 bases, with 8 bases lying between them. Germline lookup yields CDR1 DFQATT and CDR2 SNEGSKA (reference sequence). CDR3 loop: CSARGNENEKLFF. Here the CDR3 DNA reads TGCAGTGCTAGAGGGAACGAGAATGAAAAACTGTTTTTT.

This clonotype is labeled medium-sized (0.01 to 0.1%). The chain is built from TRBV29-1 and TRBJ2-3; TRBD2 might be the D (6 bases). The V gene's germline CDR1 is SQVTM and CDR2 ANQGSEA. V was shortened by 5 bases and J by 4 bases, with 28 bases between the two germline ends. The CDR3 spans 18 residues. The CDR3 loop is CSVPRWVGSELASDTQYF. The CDR3 DNA reads as TGCAGCGTTCCCAGATGGGTAGGGTCGGAACTAGCTTCAGATACGCAGTATTTT.

This clonotype is categorized as medium-sized. This chain uses TRBV11-3 with TRBJ2-2; D may be TRBD1 (5 bases). There are 16 residues in the CDR3. V was clipped by 5 bases and J by 0 bases, with 13 bases between them. Germline-derived CDR1 and CDR2 are SGHNT and YENEEA. This CDR3 reads CASSPTHRPNTGELFF. The CDR3 DNA reads TGTGCCAGCAGCCCAACCCACAGGCCGAACACCGGGGAGCTGTTTTTT.

Judged by abundance, this clonotype is medium-sized (0.01 to 0.1%). This chain uses TRBV4-2 with TRBJ1-5, with D perhaps matching TRBD1 (6 bases). V lost 0 bases, J lost 5 bases, and 14 bases lay in between. CDR1 is LGHNA, CDR2 YNFKEQ, per germline. CDR3 length equals 16 residues. CDR3 protein: CASSQDRGAIDQPQHF. The CDR3 nucleotides read TGTGCCAGCAGCCAAGATAGGGGGGCAATAGATCAGCCCCAGCATTTT.

V is TRBV29-1 and J is TRBJ2-3; TRBD1 agrees at 9 bases. Germline CDR1 is SQVTM and CDR2 is ANQGSEA. V trimming: 4 bases; J trimming: 1 base; junction bases outside the gene matches: 3. The CDR3 length is 14 residues. The CDR3 spells CSVGQGGGTDTQYF. The CDR3 DNA is TGCAGCGTTGGACAGGGGGGAGGCACAGATACGCAGTATTTT.

This clonotype was counted between two and nine times. The V gene is TRBV7-2, the J gene TRBJ2-3; D call uncertain. V lost 5 bases and J lost 6, with 6 bases in between. CDR1 and CDR2 from the germline V gene are SGHTA and FQGNSA. CDR3 length: 11 residues. The CDR3 protein is CASSPRDTQYF. The CDR3 DNA reads TGTGCCAGCAGCCCCCGGGATACGCAGTATTTT.

This chain connects TRBV6-5 to TRBJ1-1, with 10 bases lining up with TRBD1. The CDR3 totals 14 residues. V was pared by 4 bases and J by 4 bases, with 3 bases of the junction left unmatched. CDR1 and CDR2 from the germline V gene are MNHEY and SVGAGI. CDR3 nucleotides: TGTGCCAGCAGTTCCGGGACAGGGGCCACTGAAGCTTTCTTT. Its translation: CASSSGTGATEAFF.

By share, this clonotype ranks as medium-sized. The V gene is TRBV5-4, the J gene TRBJ2-7; D not certain. Germline assignment: CDR1 SGHNT and CDR2 YYREEE (reference sequence). This CDR3 comprises 13 residues. Deletions cut 4 bases from V and 4 bases from J, with 12 bases between. CDR3 region: CASSVARRYEQYF. The CDR3, as DNA: TGTGCCAGCAGCGTGGCCCGACGATACGAGCAGTACTTC.

This clonotype was seen only a few times. V gene TRBV6-2 or TRBV6-3 combines with J gene TRBJ1-1, with D uncertain. Germline V gives CDR1 MNHEY, CDR2 SVGEGT. V was clipped by 4 bases and J by 4 bases, with 13 bases between them. CDR3 length: 14 amino acids. The CDR3 DNA follows: TGTGCCAGCAGTTTGCACAGTCAGAGCACTGAAGCTTTCTTT. Amino acid sequence: CASSLHSQSTEAFF.

This chain links TRBV20-1 with TRBJ1-5; D call uncertain. CDR1 is DFQATT and CDR2 is SNEGSKA in the germline V gene (reference sequence). The CDR3 extends over 11 amino acids. Trimming removed 6 bases from V and 7 bases from J, with 10 bases in between. As DNA, the CDR3 is TGCAGTGCCCCATCGGGGCAGCCCCAGCATTTT. Translation: CSAPSGQPQHF.

This clonotype is medium-sized within its sample. The gene calls are TRBV27 and TRBJ2-3, with D maybe TRBD2 (6 bases). Trimming cost V 4 bases and J 5 bases, with 19 bases left between them. CDR3 length: 16 amino acids. Germline V gives CDR1 MNHEY, CDR2 SMNVEV (reference sequence). The CDR3: CASSSLSGRVGDTQYF. The CDR3 nucleotides read TGTGCCAGCAGTTCCCTTAGCGGTAGGGTGGGAGATACGCAGTATTTT.

The chain uses TRBV6-1 and TRBJ1-2, with a tentative D call TRBD1 (6 bases). Germline V gives CDR1 MNHNS, CDR2 SASEGT. Trimming cost V 1 base and J 4 bases, with 7 bases left between them. The CDR3 extends over 13 amino acids. The CDR3 loop is CASSEGGGYGYTF. The CDR3 region has the DNA TGTGCCAGCAGTGAAGGAGGGGGCTATGGCTACACCTTC.

The table lists this clonotype with a few counts. The CDR3 nucleotides are TGTGCCAGCAGTAGAAGTTTAACTAGCGGGTTCACCGGGGAGCTGTTTTTT. It translates to CASSRSLTSGFTGELFF. V and J are TRBV6-1 and TRBJ2-2; 9 bases are a match to TRBD2. CDR1 MNHNS and CDR2 SASEGT come from the germline V gene. The V segment lost 5 bases and the J segment 4 bases; nucleotides outside the gene matches: 11. CDR3 size: 17 residues.

This clonotype is labeled medium-sized. The chain is built from TRBV6-6 and TRBJ2-1; 10 bases map to TRBD2. Germline V gene sequence: CDR1 MNHNY, CDR2 SVGAGI (reference sequence). This CDR3 region has 14 residues. V was pared by 10 bases and J by 2 bases, with 5 bases of the junction left unmatched. CDR3 amino acids: CAIGSGRTYNEQFF. CDR3 bases: TGTGCCATTGGTAGCGGGAGGACCTACAATGAGCAGTTCTTC.

The chain couples TRBV20-1 to TRBJ2-6, with 11 bases aligning to TRBD2. Germline values: CDR1 DFQATT, CDR2 SNEGSKA (reference sequence). CDR3 length: 17 amino acids. V gave up 3 bases and J gave up 0 bases; unmatched junction bases: 4. The DNA for the CDR3 is TGCAGTGCTAGTCTCCTAGCGGGGGGCTCTGGGGCCAACGTCCTGACTTTC. Translating gives CSASLLAGGSGANVLTF.

The chain carries TRBV5-1 and TRBJ2-1, with D uncertain. CDR3 length: 17 amino acids. Germline assignment: CDR1 SGHRS and CDR2 YFSETQ. V dropped 1 base and J dropped 0 bases, with 14 bases sitting between them. The CDR3 protein is CASSLRLPAASYNEQFF. The CDR3 DNA follows: TGCGCCAGCAGCTTGCGACTTCCAGCCGCCTCCTACAATGAGCAGTTCTTC.

A word on this clonotype: A much larger clone differs by one base, so this may be a read error. The chain is built from TRBV6-5 and TRBJ2-5; 7 nucleotides match TRBD1. Germline CDR1 and CDR2: MNHEY and SVGAGI. The CDR3 extends over 14 amino acids. The DNA of the CDR3 is TGTGCCGGCAGTTACTCCCAGGGGGAAGAGACCCAGTACTTC. The encoded protein is CAGSYSQGEETQYF.

This clonotype was counted ten times or more. Here the CDR3 DNA reads TGTGCCAGCAGCTTAGTAGGCCCACCTAATTCACCCCTCCACTTT. As protein: CASSLVGPPNSPLHF. The rearrangement uses TRBV7-2 and TRBJ1-6; no reliable D call. Germline lookup yields CDR1 SGHTA and CDR2 FQGNSA. V lost 1 base to trimming and J lost 6 bases, with 10 bases between them. The CDR3 is made up of 15 amino acids.

This clonotype qualifies as medium-sized. The chain carries TRBV11-3 and TRBJ2-6; D is perhaps TRBD1 or TRBD2 (5 bases each). Trimming removed 4 bases from V and 0 bases from J, with 13 bases in between. There are 17 residues in the CDR3. CDR1 is SGHNT, CDR2 YENEEA, per germline. The CDR3 DNA follows: TGTGCCAGCAGCTCAACCCCGGGGACCTCTGGGGCCAACGTCCTGACTTTC. Protein product: CASSSTPGTSGANVLTF.

The chain recombines TRBV11-3 with TRBJ2-2; 9 bases are shared with TRBD2. J lost 3 bases, V lost 5 bases, and 7 bases had no gene match. The germline V gene has CDR1 SGHNT and CDR2 YENEEA. The CDR3 contains 16 residues. In nucleotides, the CDR3 is TGTGCCAGCAGCCGGGTAGCGGGAGATGACACCGGGGAGCTGTTTTTT. Its protein is CASSRVAGDDTGELFF.

Concerning this clonotype itself: A much larger clone is a single base away; this may be a read error. The V and J genes are TRBV5-1 and TRBJ2-3, with D perhaps matching TRBD1 (6 bases). The germline CDR1 and CDR2 sequences are SGHRS and YFSETQ. The V end lost 4 bases, the J end lost 3 bases, and 21 bases lay between the germline ends. CDR3 length: 17 residues. This CDR3 is CASSMGDRTQRTDTQYF. Written as DNA, the CDR3 is TGCGCCAGCAGCATGGGAGACAGGACCCAGAGAACAGATACGCAGTATTTT.